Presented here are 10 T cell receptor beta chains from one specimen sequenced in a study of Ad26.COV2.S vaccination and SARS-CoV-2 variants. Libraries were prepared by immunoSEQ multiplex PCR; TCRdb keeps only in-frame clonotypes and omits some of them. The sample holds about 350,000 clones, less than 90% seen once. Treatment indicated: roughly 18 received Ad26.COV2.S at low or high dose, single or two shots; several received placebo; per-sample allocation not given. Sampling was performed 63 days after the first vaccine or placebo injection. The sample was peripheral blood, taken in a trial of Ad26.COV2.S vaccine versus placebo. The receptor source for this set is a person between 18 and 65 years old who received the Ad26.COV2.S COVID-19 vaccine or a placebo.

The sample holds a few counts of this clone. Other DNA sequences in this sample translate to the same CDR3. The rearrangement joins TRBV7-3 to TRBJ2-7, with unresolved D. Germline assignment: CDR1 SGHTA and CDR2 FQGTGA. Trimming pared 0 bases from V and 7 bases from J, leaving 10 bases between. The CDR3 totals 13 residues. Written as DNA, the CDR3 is TGTGCCAGCAGCTTAACGGGTGCGAGGGAGCAGTACTTC. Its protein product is CASSLTGAREQYF.

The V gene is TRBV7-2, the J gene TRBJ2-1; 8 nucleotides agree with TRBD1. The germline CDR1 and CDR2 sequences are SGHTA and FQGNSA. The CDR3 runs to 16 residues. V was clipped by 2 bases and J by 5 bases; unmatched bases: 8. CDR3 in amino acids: CASSLIGQGADNEQFF. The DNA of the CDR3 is TGTGCCAGCAGCTTAATAGGGCAGGGGGCGGACAATGAGCAGTTCTTC. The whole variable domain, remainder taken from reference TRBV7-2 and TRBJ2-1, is GAGVSQSPSNKVTEKGKDVELRCDPISGHTALYWYRQSLGQGLEFLIYFQGNSAPDKSGLPSDRFSAERTGGSVSTLTIQRTQQEDSAVYLCASSLIGQGADNEQFFGPGTRLTVL.

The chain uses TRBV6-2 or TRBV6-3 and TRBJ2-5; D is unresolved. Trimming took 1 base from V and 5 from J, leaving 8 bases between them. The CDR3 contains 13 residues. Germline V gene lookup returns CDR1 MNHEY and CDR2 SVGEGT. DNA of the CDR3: TGTGCCAGCAGTTACTTCCCACCCGAGACCCAGTACTTC. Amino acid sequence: CASSYFPPETQYF.

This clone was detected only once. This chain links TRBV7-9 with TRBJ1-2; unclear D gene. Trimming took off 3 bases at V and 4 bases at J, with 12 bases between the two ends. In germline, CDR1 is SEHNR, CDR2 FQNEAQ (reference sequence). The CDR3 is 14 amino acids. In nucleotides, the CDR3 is TGTGCCAGCAGCTTCAGCCGGGTCCTCTATGGCTACACCTTC. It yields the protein CASSFSRVLYGYTF.

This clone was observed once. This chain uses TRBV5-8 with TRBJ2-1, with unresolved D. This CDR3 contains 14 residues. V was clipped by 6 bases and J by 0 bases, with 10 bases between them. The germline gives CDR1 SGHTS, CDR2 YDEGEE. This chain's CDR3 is CASISVNSYNEQFF. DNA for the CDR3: TGTGCCAGCATATCAGTCAACTCCTACAATGAGCAGTTCTTC.

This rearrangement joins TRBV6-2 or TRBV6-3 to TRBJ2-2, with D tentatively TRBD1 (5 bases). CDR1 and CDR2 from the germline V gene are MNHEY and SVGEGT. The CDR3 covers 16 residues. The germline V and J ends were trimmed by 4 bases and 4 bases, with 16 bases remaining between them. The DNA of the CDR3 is TGTGCCAGCAGTTTTGACGTGCAGGGTCGCACCGGGGAGCTGTTTTTT. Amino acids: CASSFDVQGRTGELFF.

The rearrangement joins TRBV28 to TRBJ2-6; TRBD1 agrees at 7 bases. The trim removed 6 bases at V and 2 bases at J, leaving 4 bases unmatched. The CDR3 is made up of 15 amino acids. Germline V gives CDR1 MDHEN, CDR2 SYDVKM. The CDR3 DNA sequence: TGTGCCAGCAGCCACAGGGGTACTGGGGCCAACGTCCTGACTTTC. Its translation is CASSHRGTGANVLTF.

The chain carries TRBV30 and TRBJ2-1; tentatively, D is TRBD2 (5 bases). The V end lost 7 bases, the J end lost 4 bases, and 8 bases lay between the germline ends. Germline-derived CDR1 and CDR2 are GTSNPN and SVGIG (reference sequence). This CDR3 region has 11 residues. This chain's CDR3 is CASAAYNEQFF. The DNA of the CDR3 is TGTGCCTCAGCGGCATACAATGAGCAGTTCTTC.

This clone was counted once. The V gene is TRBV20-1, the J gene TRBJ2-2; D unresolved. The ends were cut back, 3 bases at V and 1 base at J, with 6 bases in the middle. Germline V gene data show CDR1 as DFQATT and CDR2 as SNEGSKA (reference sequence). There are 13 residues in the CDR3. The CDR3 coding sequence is TGCAGTGCTAGTCTGATGAACACCGGGGAGCTGTTTTTT. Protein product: CSASLMNTGELFF.

CDR3 DNA sequence: TGTGCCTGGAGTGGGACACCCCACACCGGGGAGCTGTTTTTT. Protein sequence: CAWSGTPHTGELFF. The chain has TRBV30 and TRBJ2-2, with D perhaps matching TRBD1 (5 bases). Trimming took off 1 base at V and 3 bases at J, with 9 bases between the two ends. The CDR3 is 14 amino acids. CDR1 is GTSNPN and CDR2 is SVGIG in the germline V gene (reference sequence).